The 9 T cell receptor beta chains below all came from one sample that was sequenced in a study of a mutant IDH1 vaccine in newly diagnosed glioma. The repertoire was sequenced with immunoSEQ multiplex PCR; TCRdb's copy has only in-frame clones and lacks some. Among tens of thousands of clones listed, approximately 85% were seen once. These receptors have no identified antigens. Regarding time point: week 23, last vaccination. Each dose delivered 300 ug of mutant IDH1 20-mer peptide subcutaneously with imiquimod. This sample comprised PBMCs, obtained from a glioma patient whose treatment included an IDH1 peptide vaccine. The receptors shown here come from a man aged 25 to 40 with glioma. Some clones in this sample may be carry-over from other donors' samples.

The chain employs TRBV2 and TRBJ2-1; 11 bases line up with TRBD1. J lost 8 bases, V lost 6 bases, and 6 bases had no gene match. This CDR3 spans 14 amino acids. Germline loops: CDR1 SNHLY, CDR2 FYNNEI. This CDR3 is CASSPGQGAHEQFF. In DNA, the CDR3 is TGTGCCAGCAGCCCAGGACAGGGGGCGCATGAGCAGTTCTTC.

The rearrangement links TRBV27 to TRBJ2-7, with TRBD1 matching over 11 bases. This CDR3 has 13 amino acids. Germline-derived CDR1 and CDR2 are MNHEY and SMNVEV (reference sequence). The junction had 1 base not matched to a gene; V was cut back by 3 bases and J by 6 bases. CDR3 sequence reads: CASSFGTGGEQYF. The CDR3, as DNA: TGTGCCAGCAGTTTTGGGACAGGGGGCGAGCAGTACTTC.

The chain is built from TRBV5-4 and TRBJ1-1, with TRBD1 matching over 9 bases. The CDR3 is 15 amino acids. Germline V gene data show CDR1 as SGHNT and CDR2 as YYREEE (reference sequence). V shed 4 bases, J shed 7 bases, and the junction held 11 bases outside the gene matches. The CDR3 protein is CASSRRGQGVDEAFF. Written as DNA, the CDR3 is TGTGCCAGCAGCCGGAGGGGACAGGGAGTCGATGAAGCTTTCTTT.

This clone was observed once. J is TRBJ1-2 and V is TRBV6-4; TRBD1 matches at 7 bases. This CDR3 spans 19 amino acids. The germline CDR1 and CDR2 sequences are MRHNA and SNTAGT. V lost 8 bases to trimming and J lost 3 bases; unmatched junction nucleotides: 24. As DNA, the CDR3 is TGTGCCAGCGGTAATAGGATCGGGGACAGCTCTCTGAGGGACTATGGCTACACCTTC. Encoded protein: CASGNRIGDSSLRDYGYTF.

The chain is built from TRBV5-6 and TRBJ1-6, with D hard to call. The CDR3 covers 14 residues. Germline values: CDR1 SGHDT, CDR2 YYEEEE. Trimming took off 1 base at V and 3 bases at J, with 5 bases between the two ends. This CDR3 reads CASSLYGYNSPLHF. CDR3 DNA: TGTGCCAGCAGCTTGTACGGCTATAATTCACCCCTCCACTTT. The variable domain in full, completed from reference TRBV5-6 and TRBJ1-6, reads DAGVTQSPTHLIKTRGQQVTLRCSPKSGHDTVSWYQQALGQGPQFIFQYYEEEERQRGNFPDRFSGHQFPNYSSELNVNALLLGDSALYLCASSLYGYNSPLHFGNGTRLTVT.

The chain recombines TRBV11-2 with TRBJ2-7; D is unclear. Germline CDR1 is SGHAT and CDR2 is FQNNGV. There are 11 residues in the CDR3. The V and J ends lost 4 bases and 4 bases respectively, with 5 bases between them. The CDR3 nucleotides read TGTGCCAGCAGCTACCGGTACGAGCAGTACTTC. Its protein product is CASSYRYEQYF.

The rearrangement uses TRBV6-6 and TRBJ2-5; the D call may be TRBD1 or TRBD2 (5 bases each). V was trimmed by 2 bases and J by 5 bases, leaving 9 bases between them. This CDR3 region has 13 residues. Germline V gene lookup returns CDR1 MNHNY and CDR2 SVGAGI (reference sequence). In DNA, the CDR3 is TGTGCCAGCAGTTACCGGGACGGGGAGACCCAGTACTTC. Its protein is CASSYRDGETQYF.

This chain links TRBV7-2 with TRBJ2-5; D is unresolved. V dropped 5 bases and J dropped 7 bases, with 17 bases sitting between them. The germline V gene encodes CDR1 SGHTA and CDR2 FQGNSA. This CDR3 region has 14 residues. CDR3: CASSTDRWRGTQYF. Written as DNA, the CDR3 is TGTGCCAGCAGCACTGACCGGTGGAGAGGGACCCAGTACTTC. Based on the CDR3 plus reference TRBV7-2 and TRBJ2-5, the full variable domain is GAGVSQSPSNKVTEKGKDVELRCDPISGHTALYWYRQSLGQGLEFLIYFQGNSAPDKSGLPSDRFSAERTGGSVSTLTIQRTQQEDSAVYLCASSTDRWRGTQYFGPGTRLLVL.

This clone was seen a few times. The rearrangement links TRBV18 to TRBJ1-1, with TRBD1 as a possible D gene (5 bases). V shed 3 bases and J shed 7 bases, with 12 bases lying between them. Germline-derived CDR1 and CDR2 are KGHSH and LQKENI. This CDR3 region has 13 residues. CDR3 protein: CASSPRGHREAFF. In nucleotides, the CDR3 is TGTGCCAGCTCACCTAGAGGACACCGTGAAGCTTTCTTT. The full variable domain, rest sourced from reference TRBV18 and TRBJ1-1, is NAGVMQNPRHLVRRRGQEARLRCSPMKGHSHVYWYRQLPEEGLKFMVYLQKENIIDESGMPKERFSAEFPKEGPSILRIQQVVRGDSAAYFCASSPRGHREAFFGQGTRLTVV.